Sequencing of this T cell receptor (beta chain) was carried out in a study of T-cell memory formation after mild COVID-19. The overall study: The study found TCR clusters largely donor specific. Study findings and constraints: Contracting CD4+ clones sat mainly in CM and EM; CD8+ in EMRA. Clones contracting across day 15 to 85 had a balanced CD4/CD8 profile; later expanding clones leaned CD4+.

Trimming stripped 3 bases from V and 1 base from J, with 9 bases between. This CDR3 comprises 13 residues. Germline V gene lookup returns CDR1 GTSNPN and CDR2 SVGIG (reference sequence). TCRdb ran MiXCR on the 5' RACE reads and lists one entry per CDR3 protein. The data show around 440,000 distinct CDR3 sequences, roughly 18% seen once. This clonotype showed up just a few times. Antigen: not known. The sequenced sample consisted of PBMCs or a T cell subset sorted from them (not recorded which). The chain has TRBV30 and TRBJ1-1; D call uncertain. The source is an adult woman who had mild COVID-19 (a few samples of this study predate the infection). Cell type and time point are not known. CDR3 protein: CAWRPGPNTEAFF. The CDR3 DNA reads as TGTGCCTGGAGACCCGGCCCGAACACTGAAGCTTTCTTT.